This T cell receptor (beta chain) was sequenced in a study of human T cells and chemical hapten exposure. Background on the study: Sensitizing treatment utilized 2% DPC over an approximately 2 cm by approximately 2 cm portion of upper inner arm skin.

Individual cDNA molecules had unique molecular identifiers attached to them by the library. TCRdb recomputed calls from the RACE reads with MiXCR, one row per CDR3 protein. The sample shows some 15,000 distinct CDR3 sequences, approximately 16% of them seen only once. General study points: Among expanded TCRs, significantly more large CDR3 similarity clusters formed than among controls.

Documented time point: patch test 1, 2 weeks after DPC sensitization. As for treatment: therapeutic diphenylcyclopropenone sensitization with weekly scalp DPC. Sample share makes this clonotype medium-sized. Its antigen is currently unknown. The CDR3 consists of 16 residues. Trimming at V came to 5 bases and at J to 3 bases, leaving 9 bases not matched to a gene. The germline V gene has CDR1 SGHNT and CDR2 YENEEA. The chain couples TRBV11-3 to TRBJ1-3; the match to TRBD1 covers 8 bases. This specimen was whole blood, taken in connection with sensitization to the hapten diphenylcyclopropenone (DPC). This TCR came from a woman aged 25-40 years with alopecia areata. Some clones in this sample may be carry-over from other donors' samples. CDR3 protein: CASSPQPGGVGNTIYF. The CDR3 nucleotides are TGTGCCAGCAGCCCTCAACCAGGGGGCGTTGGAAACACCATATATTTT.